The rows below give T cell receptor beta chains drawn from one sample of a study of shared clonotypes between healthy human individuals. Produced via immunoSEQ multiplex PCR; TCRdb's table is partial and in-frame only. The table lists some 2,100,000 clones, around 95% of them singletons, with roughly 0.13% in the top ten. Sequencing used naive CD4+ T cells sorted from blood. These receptors originate from a man between 18 and 35 years old in good health. Both conserved end residues are part of each CDR3. The D gene is left open where the match is weak. The size entry is marked missing in some rows and otherwise reads once, few, many or a size class.

v_gene	abundance	j_gene	d_gene	CDR3aa	CDR3nt
TRBV28	NA	TRBJ1-2	NA	CASLFGLGYTF	TGTGCCAGCCTCTTCGGCCTTGGCTACACCTTC
TRBV9	NA	TRBJ1-2	NA	CASSVDTGYGYTF	TGTGCCAGCAGCGTAGACACCGGGTATGGCTACACCTTC
TRBV5-4	NA	TRBJ1-2	NA	CASSLAGVGGYTF	TGTGCCAGCAGCCTCGCGGGGGTTGGGGGCTACACCTTC
TRBV18	once	TRBJ2-2	TRBD1	CASSPLDRVNTGELFF	TGTGCCAGCTCACCTCTGGACAGGGTCAACACCGGGGAGCTGTTTTTT
TRBV2	NA	TRBJ1-5	NA	CASSKLVAYSNQPQHF	TGTGCCAGCAGTAAGTTGGTAGCATATAGCAATCAGCCCCAGCATTTT
TRBV2	once	TRBJ2-3	TRBD1	CAGRTGTDTQYF	TGTGCCGGAAGGACAGGTACAGATACGCAGTATTTT
TRBV18	once	TRBJ2-5	TRBD1	CASSRGQGGTQYF	TGTGCCAGCTCACGGGGACAGGGCGGGACCCAGTACTTC
TRBV28	once	TRBJ1-2	TRBD1	CASTQGGDYGYTF	TGTGCCAGCACCCAGGGGGGCGACTATGGCTACACCTTC
TRBV6-1	NA	TRBJ1-3	NA	CASIARGSGNTIYF	TGTGCCAGCATAGCCAGGGGTTCTGGAAACACCATATATTTT
TRBV6-1	NA	TRBJ1-5	NA	CASSVDQPQHF	TGTGCCAGCAGTGTTGATCAGCCCCAGCATTTT
TRBV28	once	TRBJ2-7	NA	CASAARSQGREQYF	TGTGCCAGCGCTGCCCGTTCTCAGGGAAGGGAGCAGTACTTC
TRBV9	NA	TRBJ2-7	NA	CASSPPLRGSSTHEQYF	TGTGCCAGCAGCCCCCCTCTAAGGGGCTCTTCTACGCACGAGCAGTACTTC
TRBV5-1	NA	TRBJ1-1	TRBD1	CASGQGKNTEAFF	TGCGCCAGCGGACAGGGGAAAAACACTGAAGCTTTCTTT
TRBV5-1	NA	TRBJ1-3	NA	CASSEQSGALSGNTIYF	TGCGCCAGCAGCGAGCAGTCAGGGGCCCTCTCTGGAAACACCATATATTTT
TRBV5-6	NA	TRBJ2-5	NA	CASSAPNQETQYF	TGTGCCAGCAGCGCACCTAACCAAGAGACCCAGTACTTC
TRBV14	NA	TRBJ1-3	NA	CASSLRGGSSGNTIYF	TGTGCCAGCAGCCTACGCGGGGGGAGCTCTGGAAACACCATATATTTT
TRBV4-1	NA	TRBJ1-2	NA	CASSHFQRNYGYTF	TGCGCCAGCAGCCATTTTCAGCGTAACTATGGCTACACCTTC
TRBV4-2	NA	TRBJ1-6	NA	CASSQASHGNSGNSPLHF	TGTGCCAGCAGCCAAGCGAGCCACGGGAACTCCGGGAATTCACCCCTCCACTTT
TRBV5-6	NA	TRBJ2-5	NA	CASSSPAPGLVGETQYF	TGTGCCAGCAGCTCCCCCGCTCCGGGACTTGTAGGGGAGACCCAGTACTTC
TRBV10-1	NA	TRBJ2-3	NA	CASCPSSSHTQYF	TGCGCCAGTTGCCCTAGCTCGTCTCATACGCAGTATTTT
TRBV15	NA	TRBJ2-7	TRBD2	CATSAGTSPNYEQYF	TGTGCCACCAGCGCAGGGACTAGCCCAAACTACGAGCAGTACTTC
TRBV5-6	NA	TRBJ1-1	TRBD1	CASSRDRKQNTEAFF	TGTGCCAGCAGCCGGGACAGAAAACAAAACACTGAAGCTTTCTTT
TRBV5-4	NA	TRBJ1-3	TRBD1	CASSFEATGGNTIYF	TGTGCCAGCAGCTTCGAGGCGACAGGGGGAAACACCATATATTTT
TRBV5-4	NA	TRBJ2-7	NA	CASSLASEIQQYF	TGTGCCAGCAGCTTGGCCTCGGAAATCCAGCAGTACTTC
TRBV10-3	NA	TRBJ1-2	NA	CAISARRDPNYGYTF	TGTGCCATCAGTGCACGCCGGGACCCTAACTATGGCTACACCTTC
TRBV11-2	once	TRBJ2-7	NA	CASSSLRGYYSEQYF	TGTGCCAGCAGCTCCCTCAGAGGGTATTACAGCGAGCAGTACTTC
TRBV7-9	NA	TRBJ2-5	NA	CASSPGTVQESQYF	TGTGCCAGCAGCCCGGGGACTGTCCAAGAGTCCCAGTACTTC
TRBV7-3	NA	TRBJ2-1	NA	CASSPFGGGSRNEQFF	TGTGCCAGCAGCCCCTTCGGCGGGGGCTCCCGGAATGAGCAGTTCTTC
TRBV19	NA	TRBJ1-1	NA	CASRRKNTEAFF	TGTGCCAGTAGACGGAAGAACACTGAAGCTTTCTTT
TRBV6-1	NA	TRBJ1-5	NA	CASSAGGGGNQPQHF	TGTGCCAGCAGTGCCGGGGGCGGCGGCAATCAGCCCCAGCATTTT
TRBV6-5	NA	TRBJ2-7	TRBD1	CASSYGTGTYEQYF	TGTGCCAGCAGTTACGGGACAGGTACCTACGAGCAGTACTTC
TRBV5-8	NA	TRBJ1-5	NA	CASSLSWDTYQPQHF	TGTGCCAGCAGCTTATCGTGGGACACTTATCAGCCCCAGCATTTT
TRBV4-3	NA	TRBJ1-4	TRBD1	CASSQGQGRLNEKLFF	TGCGCCAGCAGCCAAGGACAGGGTCGGTTAAATGAAAAACTGTTTTTT
TRBV11-2	NA	TRBJ2-7	NA	CASSLDRGQYF	TGTGCCAGCAGCTTAGATCGCGGGCAGTACTTC
TRBV5-1	once	TRBJ1-2	TRBD1	CASSPDRGQGYTF	TGCGCCAGCAGCCCGGACAGGGGGCAAGGCTACACCTTC
TRBV6-5	NA	TRBJ2-7	NA	CASTRGPEQYF	TGTGCCAGCACCAGGGGACCCGAGCAGTACTTC
TRBV4-1	NA	TRBJ2-7	NA	CASSRPGHSTYEQYF	TGCGCCAGCAGCCGACCGGGACATTCAACCTACGAGCAGTACTTC
TRBV5-6	NA	TRBJ1-2	NA	CASSSGPLQFNYGYTF	TGTGCCAGCAGCTCCGGACCGCTACAATTTAACTATGGCTACACCTTC
TRBV2	NA	TRBJ2-7	NA	CASGGNSYEQYF	TGTGCCAGTGGAGGGAACTCCTACGAGCAGTACTTC
TRBV10-3	NA	TRBJ2-5	NA	CAISELTKGETQYF	TGTGCCATCAGTGAACTGACAAAAGGCGAGACCCAGTACTTC
TRBV10-3	NA	TRBJ2-3	NA	CAISDLGSDTQYF	TGTGCCATCAGTGACCTGGGTTCAGATACGCAGTATTTT
TRBV6-5	NA	TRBJ1-5	TRBD1	CASSSTGYSNQPQHF	TGTGCCAGCAGTTCGACAGGGTATAGCAATCAGCCCCAGCATTTT